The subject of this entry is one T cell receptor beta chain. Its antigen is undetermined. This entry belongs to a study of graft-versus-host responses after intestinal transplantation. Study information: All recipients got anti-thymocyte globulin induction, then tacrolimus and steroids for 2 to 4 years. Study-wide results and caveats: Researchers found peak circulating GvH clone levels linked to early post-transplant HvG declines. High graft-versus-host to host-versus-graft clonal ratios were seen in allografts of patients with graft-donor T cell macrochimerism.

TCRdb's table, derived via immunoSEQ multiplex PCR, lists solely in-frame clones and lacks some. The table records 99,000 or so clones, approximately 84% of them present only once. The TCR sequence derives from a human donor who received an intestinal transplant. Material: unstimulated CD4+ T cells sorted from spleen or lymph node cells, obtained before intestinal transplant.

This CDR3 reads CASSPDRYTDTQYF. The CDR3 bases are TGTGCCAGCAGCCCGGACAGGTACACAGATACGCAGTATTTT. The chain combines TRBV7-3 with TRBJ2-3; 7 bases fit TRBD1. Trimming removed 5 bases from V and 2 bases from J; junction bases left unmatched: 4. The CDR3 is made up of 14 amino acids. Germline CDR1 reads SGHTA; CDR2 reads FQGTGA.